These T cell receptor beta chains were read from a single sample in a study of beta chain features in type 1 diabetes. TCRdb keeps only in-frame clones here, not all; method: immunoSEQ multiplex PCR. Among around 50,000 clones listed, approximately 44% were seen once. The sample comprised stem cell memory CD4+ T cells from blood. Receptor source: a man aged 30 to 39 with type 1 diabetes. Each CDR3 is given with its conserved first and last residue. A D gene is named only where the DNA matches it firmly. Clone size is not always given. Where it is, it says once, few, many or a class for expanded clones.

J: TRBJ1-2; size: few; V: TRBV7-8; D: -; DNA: TGTGCCAGCAGTCTCACAGTGAACTATGGCTACACCTTC; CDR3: CASSLTVNYGYTF
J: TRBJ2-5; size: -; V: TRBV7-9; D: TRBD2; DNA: TGTGCCAGCAGCCCCTTAGGACTAGCGAAGGAAGAGACCCAGTACTTC; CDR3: CASSPLGLAKEETQYF
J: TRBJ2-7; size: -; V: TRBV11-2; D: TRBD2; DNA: TGTGCCAGCAGGGCCCCGGGGGGGGCCCACTACGAGCAGTACTTC; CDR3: CASRAPGGAHYEQYF
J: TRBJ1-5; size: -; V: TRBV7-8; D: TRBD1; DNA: TGTGCCAGCAGCTTGGGTGTAATCTACAGGGGCAGCAATCAGCCCCAGCATTTT; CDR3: CASSLGVIYRGSNQPQHF
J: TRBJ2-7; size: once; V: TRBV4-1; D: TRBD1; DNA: TGCGCCAGCAGCCACCCGGGACAGGGGGCGCGGGAGCAGTACTTC; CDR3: CASSHPGQGAREQYF
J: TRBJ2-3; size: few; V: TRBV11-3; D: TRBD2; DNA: TGTGCCAGCAGCTTCCCTAGCGGGAGTCTGTATTTT; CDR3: CASSFPSGSLYF
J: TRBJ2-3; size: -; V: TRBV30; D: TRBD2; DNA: TGTGCCTGGGACAGGACTAGCGCCACATATACGCAGTATTTT; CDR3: CAWDRTSATYTQYF
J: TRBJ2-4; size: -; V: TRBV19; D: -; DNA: TGTGCCAGTAGACTTACAGGGTCAGCCAAAAACATTCAGTACTTC; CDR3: CASRLTGSAKNIQYF
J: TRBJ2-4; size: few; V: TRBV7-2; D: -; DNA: TGTGCCAGCAGCCCGGGAGCCAAAAACATTCAGTACTTC; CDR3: CASSPGAKNIQYF
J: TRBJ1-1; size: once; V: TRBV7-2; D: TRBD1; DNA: TGTGCCAGCAGCTTTCGGACAGGCACTGAAGCTTTCTTT; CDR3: CASSFRTGTEAFF
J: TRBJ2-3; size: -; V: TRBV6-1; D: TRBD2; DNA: TGTGCCAGCAGCCAGACTAGCGGCACAGATACGCAGTATTTT; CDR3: CASSQTSGTDTQYF
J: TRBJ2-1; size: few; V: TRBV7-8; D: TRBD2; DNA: TGTGCCAGCAGCTTATTGGGGACTAGGACTAGCGGGAGCCAGGCGCAGTTCTTC; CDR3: CASSLLGTRTSGSQAQFF
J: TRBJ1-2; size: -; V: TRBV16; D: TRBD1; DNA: TGTGCCAGCAGCCAAAGAAGGACAGGAAACTATGGCTACACCTTC; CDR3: CASSQRRTGNYGYTF
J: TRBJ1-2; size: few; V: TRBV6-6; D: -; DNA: TGTGCCAGCAGTTCCCCACGACAGGTCTGGGGCTACACCTTC; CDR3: CASSSPRQVWGYTF
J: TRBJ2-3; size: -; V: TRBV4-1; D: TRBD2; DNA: TGCGCCAGCAGCCTCGAGGGTGGGAGGGCCGGCACAGATACGCAGTATTTT; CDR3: CASSLEGGRAGTDTQYF
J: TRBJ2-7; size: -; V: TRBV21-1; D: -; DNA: TGTGCCAGCAGCAAAGGAGGGGCACAGGGGCTTGACGGGAGCTCCTACGAGCAGTACTTC; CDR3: CASSKGGAQGLDGSSYEQYF
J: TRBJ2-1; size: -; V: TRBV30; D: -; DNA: TGTGCCCTAACCAGGTACAATGAGCAGTTCTTC; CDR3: CALTRYNEQFF
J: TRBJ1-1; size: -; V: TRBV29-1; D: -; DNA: TGCAGCGCCGTGGGGGGGAAGGGCACTGAAGCTTTCTTT; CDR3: CSAVGGKGTEAFF
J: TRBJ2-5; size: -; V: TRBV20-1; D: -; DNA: TGCAGTGCTAGCGGGAGAGAGACCCAGTACTTC; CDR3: CSASGRETQYF
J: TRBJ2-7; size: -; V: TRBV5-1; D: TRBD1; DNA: TGCGCCAGCAGCCCCCGGGACAGGGGATCCTACGAGCAGTACTTC; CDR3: CASSPRDRGSYEQYF
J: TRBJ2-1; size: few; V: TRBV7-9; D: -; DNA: TGTGCCAGCAGCTCGACGCAGGGGCCGGAGCAGTTCTTC; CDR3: CASSSTQGPEQFF
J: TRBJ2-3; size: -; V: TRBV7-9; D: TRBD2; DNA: TGTGCCAGCAGCTTAACTAGCGGGAGGGATACGCAGTATTTT; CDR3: CASSLTSGRDTQYF
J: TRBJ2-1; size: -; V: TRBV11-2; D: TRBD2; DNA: TGTGCCAGCAGCCTGTGGGAGGGTCTCGATGAGCAGTTCTTC; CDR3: CASSLWEGLDEQFF
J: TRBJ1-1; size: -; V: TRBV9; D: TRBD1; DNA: TGTGCCAGCAGCGGGGACAGGGTAGGCACTGAAGCTTTCTTT; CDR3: CASSGDRVGTEAFF
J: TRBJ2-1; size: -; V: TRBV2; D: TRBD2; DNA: TGTGCCAGCAGTGAGCTAGCGGGCAATGAGCAGTTCTTC; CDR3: CASSELAGNEQFF
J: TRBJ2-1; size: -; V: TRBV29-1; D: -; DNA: TGCAGCGACTCTTGGCCTGCGGGGCCCTCCCCTCGCTACAATGAGCAGTTCTTC; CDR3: CSDSWPAGPSPRYNEQFF
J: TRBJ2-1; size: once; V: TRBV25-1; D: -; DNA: TGTGCCAGCAGATCAGGCCATGAGCAGTTCTTC; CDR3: CASRSGHEQFF
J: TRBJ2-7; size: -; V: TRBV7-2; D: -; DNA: TGTGCCAGCAGCTTCGGCGGAATCAACTACGAGCAGTACTTC; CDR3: CASSFGGINYEQYF
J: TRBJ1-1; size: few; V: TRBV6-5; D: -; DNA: TGTGCCAGCAGTCAGGGGTACACTGAAGCTTTCTTT; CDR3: CASSQGYTEAFF
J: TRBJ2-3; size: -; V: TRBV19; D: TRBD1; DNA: TGTGCCAGTAGGGCAGGGGGCTTAGATACGCAGTATTTT; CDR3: CASRAGGLDTQYF
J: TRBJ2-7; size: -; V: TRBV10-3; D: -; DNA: TGTGCCACCTCCCCCAGGGTGGGCCGCTACGAGCAGTACTTC; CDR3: CATSPRVGRYEQYF
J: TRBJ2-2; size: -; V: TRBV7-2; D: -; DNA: TGTGCCAGCAGCCCCCGGCAGGGCGGGGAGCTGTTTTTT; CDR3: CASSPRQGGELFF
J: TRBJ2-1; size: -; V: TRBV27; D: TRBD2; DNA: TGTGCCAGCAGTTTATTACTAGCGGGTAAGACCTACAATGAGCAGTTCTTC; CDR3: CASSLLLAGKTYNEQFF
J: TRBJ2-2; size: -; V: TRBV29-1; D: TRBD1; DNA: TGCAGCGTGGGACAGGGGGTTGCCGGGGAGCTGTTTTTT; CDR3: CSVGQGVAGELFF
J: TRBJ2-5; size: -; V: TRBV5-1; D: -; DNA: TGCGCCAGCAGCCCCGGGACTGTCCAAGAGACCCAGTACTTC; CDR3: CASSPGTVQETQYF
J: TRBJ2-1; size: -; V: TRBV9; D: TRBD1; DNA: TGTGCCAGCAGCGAGGGCCCCAAATACGACAGGGCGCAGGACAATGAGCAGTTCTTC; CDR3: CASSEGPKYDRAQDNEQFF
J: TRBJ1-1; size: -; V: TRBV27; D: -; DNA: TGTGCCAGCAGTAAGCCGGGATATGTAGCTTTCTTT; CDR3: CASSKPGYVAFF
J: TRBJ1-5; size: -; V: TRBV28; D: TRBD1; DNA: TGTGCCAGCAGTTTGGCAGGGGGCAGGGGTACTCAGCCCCAGCATTTT; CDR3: CASSLAGGRGTQPQHF
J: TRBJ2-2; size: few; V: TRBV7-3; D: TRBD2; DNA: TGTGCCAGCAGCTATACGGGACTAGCGGGAACGAACACCGGGGAGCTGTTTTTT; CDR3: CASSYTGLAGTNTGELFF
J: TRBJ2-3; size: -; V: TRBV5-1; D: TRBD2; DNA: TGCGCCAGCAGCTTGGCCGAGCCGGGACTAGCGGGGATAGATACGCAGTATTTT; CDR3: CASSLAEPGLAGIDTQYF
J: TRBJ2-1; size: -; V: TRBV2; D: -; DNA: TGTGCCAGCAGTGGGCTAGCAGCCTACAATGAGCAGTTCTTC; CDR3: CASSGLAAYNEQFF
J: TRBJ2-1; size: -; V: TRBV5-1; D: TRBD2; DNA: TGCGCCAGCAGCTTGGCAAGCGGGAGGATGTCCTACAATGAGCAGTTCTTC; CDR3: CASSLASGRMSYNEQFF
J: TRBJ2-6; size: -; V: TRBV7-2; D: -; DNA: TGTGCCAGCAGCTCCATAGCGTTCTACTCTGGGGCCAACGTCCTGACTTTC; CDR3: CASSSIAFYSGANVLTF
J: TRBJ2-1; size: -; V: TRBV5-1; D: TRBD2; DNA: TGCGCCAGCAGCTTGGCGGCGGGAGGTATACTCAATGAGCAGTTCTTC; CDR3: CASSLAAGGILNEQFF
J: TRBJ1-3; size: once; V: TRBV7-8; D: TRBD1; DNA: TGTGCCAGCCACAGCTTAGACTGGGTCCCGGGACAGGGGTACCCTGGAAACACCATATATTTT; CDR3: CASHSLDWVPGQGYPGNTIYF
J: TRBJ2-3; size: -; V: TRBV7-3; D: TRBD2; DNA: TGTGCCAGCAGCTCATACGGGACTAGCGTCCCAGATACGCAGTATTTT; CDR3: CASSSYGTSVPDTQYF
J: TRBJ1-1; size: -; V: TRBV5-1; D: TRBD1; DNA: TGCGCCAGCCACGTGTCAGGGGGCACTGAAGCTTTCTTT; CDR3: CASHVSGGTEAFF
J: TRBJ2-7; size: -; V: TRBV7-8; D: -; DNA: TGTGCCAGCAGCGTTAGGGTGGGGGCCTCCTACGAGCAGTACTTC; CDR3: CASSVRVGASYEQYF
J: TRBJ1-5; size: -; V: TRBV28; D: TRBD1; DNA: TGTGCCAGCGGACAGGGAACGGGAAATCAGCCCCAGCATTTT; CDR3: CASGQGTGNQPQHF
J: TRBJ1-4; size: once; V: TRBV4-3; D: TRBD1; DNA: TGCGCCAGCAGCCAATGGTACAGGGGAGATGAAAAACTGTTTTTT; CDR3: CASSQWYRGDEKLFF
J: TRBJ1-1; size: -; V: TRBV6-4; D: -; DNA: TGTGCCAGCAGTGTCTACGATGGTACTGAAGCTTTCTTT; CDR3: CASSVYDGTEAFF